This TCR beta chain was profiled in a study of blood T cell repertoires in COVID-19. The wider study: Collection of acute and convalescent COVID-19 samples took place in the United States, Italy and Spain. T cells, B-cell-depleted T cells, or PBMCs supplied cDNA or gDNA.

Under the authors' procedure: Amplification of reference gene primers provided the estimated nucleated cell counts. The assay was immunoSEQ multiplex PCR, and TCRdb's table has in-frame clones only and misses some. The V and J calls and the clone size are those of that table, but D and trimming were determined from the DNA. Found here are about 120,000 clones, under 75% of them singletons; the top ten hold 6% to 8%. The TCR comes from a woman aged 55-70 years with acute or convalescent COVID-19. The sample taken for sequencing was peripheral blood.

CDR3 region: CASSSRLEVNTEAFF. As DNA, the CDR3 is TGTGCCAGCAGTTCGCGACTGGAAGTGAACACTGAAGCTTTCTTT. The chain links TRBV27 to TRBJ1-1; unclear D gene. V lost 4 bases to trimming and J lost 0 bases, with 12 bases between them. The CDR3 totals 15 residues. Germline lookup yields CDR1 MNHEY and CDR2 SMNVEV (reference sequence).